This is a list of T cell receptor beta chains from one sample in a study of OX40 agonist ivuxolimab in advanced cancers. The protocol was immunoSEQ multiplex PCR, while the TCRdb copy is restricted to in-frame clones and leaves out a portion. This table has tens of thousands of clones, around nine tenths appearing once. Source: CD4+ or CD8+ T cells sorted from blood, taken in a trial of the OX40 agonist ivuxolimab. Source of these receptors: an adult with an advanced solid tumor such as melanoma, head and neck, liver or kidney cancer. CDR3s include the opening cysteine and the closing phenylalanine or tryptophan. Fields, in order: CDR3 length, clone size, V gene, J gene, CDR3 protein. The listing skips clone size in some rows; elsewhere it reads once, few, many or a size class.

16	NA	TRBV28	TRBJ1-2	CASMRINRGFGYGYTF
13	NA	TRBV9	TRBJ1-2	CASQGGLGTGYTF
13	NA	TRBV30	TRBJ2-7	CAWSSQGNYEQYF
16	NA	TRBV5-4	TRBJ2-2	CASRLAGVRGTGELFF
15	NA	TRBV6-5	TRBJ2-3	CASSYGAGSTDTQYF
14	NA	TRBV27	TRBJ1-2	CASSSTGSGYGYTF
16	NA	TRBV30	TRBJ1-6	CAWSGQGSSYNSPLHF
15	NA	TRBV5-6	TRBJ2-5	CASSLAQGGRETQYF
16	NA	TRBV5-1	TRBJ2-3	CASSLVVSGSTDTQYF
15	NA	TRBV10-3	TRBJ1-2	CAISGAVEASYGYTF
15	NA	TRBV5-1	TRBJ2-7	CASSLGLAYTYEQYF
14	NA	TRBV7-9	TRBJ2-3	CASSSGQVRDTQYF
15	NA	TRBV7-9	TRBJ2-1	CASSLRRPEGDEQFF
15	few	TRBV5-5	TRBJ1-1	CASSLFLQGNTEAFF
16	NA	TRBV28	TRBJ2-7	CASSLVELAGVDEQYF
12	NA	TRBV27	TRBJ2-5	CASSKGFGTQYF
15	NA	TRBV5-8	TRBJ2-3	CASSPGRGRTDTQYF
14	NA	TRBV7-9	TRBJ2-7	CASGPSGAPYEQYF
14	NA	TRBV6-6	TRBJ1-5	CASSYPGGGQPQHF
14	NA	TRBV11-2	TRBJ2-7	CASSAGTGYYEQYF
12	NA	TRBV6-6	TRBJ2-5	CASSRQGETQYF
13	NA	TRBV25-1	TRBJ2-7	CASSHPLRVEQYF
11	NA	TRBV6-5	TRBJ1-3	CASGGGNTIYF
17	once	TRBV7-8	TRBJ1-3	CASSPSPGLLSGNTIYF
15	NA	TRBV27	TRBJ1-2	CASSRAGTGTYGYTF
17	NA	TRBV15	TRBJ2-3	CATSPLGVDRSTDTQYF
13	NA	TRBV7-2	TRBJ2-2	CASSFWGTGELFF
15	NA	TRBV7-2	TRBJ1-3	CASSPGRGSGNTIYF
17	NA	TRBV2	TRBJ2-2	CASSVGSGLGGTGELFF
13	NA	TRBV2	TRBJ2-2	CASSPKSIGELFF
12	NA	TRBV2	TRBJ2-5	CASRRTGETQYF
11	few	TRBV5-1	TRBJ2-1	CASSFRGEQFF
16	NA	TRBV18	TRBJ2-3	CASSPPRGSPTDTQYF
17	NA	TRBV19	TRBJ1-5	CASSIHTGGFGNQPQHF
13	few	TRBV19	TRBJ1-5	CASSPGDNQPQHF
15	NA	TRBV6-5	TRBJ1-5	CASRIGGGVNQPQHF
15	NA	TRBV6-6	TRBJ1-5	CASSAPGRPNQPQHF
15	NA	TRBV6-5	TRBJ2-7	CASSYSEAGWAEQYF
16	NA	TRBV5-1	TRBJ2-5	CASSTGTSGSSETQYF
19	NA	TRBV7-2	TRBJ2-3	CASSLYISLGALSTDTQYF
15	NA	TRBV7-2	TRBJ2-7	CASSLSSGGAYEQYF
13	NA	TRBV30	TRBJ1-2	CAWSALGAGGYTF
14	NA	TRBV7-9	TRBJ2-1	CASSLDSSYNEQFF
14	NA	TRBV9	TRBJ2-3	CASSPLTSTDTQYF
14	NA	TRBV14	TRBJ1-1	CASSPRAGNTEAFF
13	NA	TRBV28	TRBJ2-5	CASSWGVVETQYF
12	NA	TRBV7-9	TRBJ1-1	CASSFSITEAFF
15	NA	TRBV10-1	TRBJ2-7	CASSDPAGGSYEQYF
15	NA	TRBV11-2	TRBJ2-1	CASRLPGTSYNEQFF
15	NA	TRBV10-1	TRBJ2-5	CASSGELAVQETQYF
14	NA	TRBV10-3	TRBJ1-1	CAISESRENTEAFF